This T cell receptor beta chain stems from a study of patients and donors after allogeneic stem cell transplantation (dated by TCRdb to between 2020 and 2021). Note on this clonotype: Its binding antigen is unknown. The record has no base qualities; no much larger clone is one base away.

The library was prepared using RT-PCR. Data came from a NextSeq 550. The raw public data were reprocessed by TCRdb itself: fastp quality trimming at Q25, MiXCR clonotype calling, in-frame beta chains only. CDR3 protein duplicates are merged, each entry listing the most common genes and DNA. This sample comprises roughly 180,000 distinct CDR3 sequences, less than 45% of them detected only once. Of the sample, 25% to 35% is held by the ten largest clones. Sequencing was done on a sample of blood, either unsorted or a sorted T cell fraction (not recorded which). The TCR sequence derives from a human donor who was either an allogeneic HSCT recipient or a stem cell or donor lymphocyte infusion donor (not recorded which). It is not recorded whose cells these are; they may come from a transplant donor.

The CDR3 loop reads CASSQDYPELFF. The DNA sequence is TGCGCCAGCAGCCAGGACTACCCTGAGCTGTTTTTT. This receptor chain uses TRBV4-1 and TRBJ2-2; TRBD2 is a possible D gene, resting on 6 matching bases. Trimming costs V 3 bases and J 11 bases, and their ends lie 10 bases apart. CDR1 and CDR2 are read off the germline V gene as MGHRA and YSYEKL. Inclusive of the bounding cysteine and phenylalanine, the CDR3 is 12 residues long. The only DNA kept is the CDR3, 36 bases in frame from the first base.